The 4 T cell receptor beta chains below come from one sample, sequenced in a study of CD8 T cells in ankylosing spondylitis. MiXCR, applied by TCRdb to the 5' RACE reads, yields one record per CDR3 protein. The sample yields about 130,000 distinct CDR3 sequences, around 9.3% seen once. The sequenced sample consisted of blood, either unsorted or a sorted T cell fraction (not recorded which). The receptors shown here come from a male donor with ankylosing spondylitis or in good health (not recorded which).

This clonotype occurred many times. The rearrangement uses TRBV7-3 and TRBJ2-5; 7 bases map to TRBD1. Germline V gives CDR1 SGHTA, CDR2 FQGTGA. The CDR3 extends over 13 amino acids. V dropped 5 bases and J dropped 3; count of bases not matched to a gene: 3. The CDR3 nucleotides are TGTGCCAGCAGCAGAGACAGGGAAGAGACCCAGTACTTC. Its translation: CASSRDREETQYF.

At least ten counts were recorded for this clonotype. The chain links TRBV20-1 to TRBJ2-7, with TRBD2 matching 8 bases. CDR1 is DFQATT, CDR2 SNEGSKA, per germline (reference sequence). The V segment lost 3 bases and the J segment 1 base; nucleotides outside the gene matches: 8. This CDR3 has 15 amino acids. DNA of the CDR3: TGCAGTGCTAGTAATGCGGGAGGTGGTTCCTACGAGCAGTACTTC. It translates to CSASNAGGGSYEQYF.

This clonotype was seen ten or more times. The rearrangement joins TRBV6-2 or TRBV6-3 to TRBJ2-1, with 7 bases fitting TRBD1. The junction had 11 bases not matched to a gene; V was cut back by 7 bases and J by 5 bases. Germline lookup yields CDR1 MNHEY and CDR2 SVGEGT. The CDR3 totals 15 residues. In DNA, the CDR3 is TGTGCCAGCAAGGCCGGCGCTACAGGGGACAATGAGCAGTTCTTC. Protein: CASKAGATGDNEQFF.

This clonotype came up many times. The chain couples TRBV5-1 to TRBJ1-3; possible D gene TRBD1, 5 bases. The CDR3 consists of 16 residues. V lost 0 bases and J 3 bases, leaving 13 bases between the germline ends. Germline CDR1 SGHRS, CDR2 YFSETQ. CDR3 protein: CASSLDGAHFGNTIYF. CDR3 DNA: TGCGCCAGCAGCTTGGACGGGGCCCACTTTGGAAACACCATATATTTT.